These T cell receptor beta chains were read from a single sample in a study of CD4 T cells in relation to SARS-CoV-2 and coronaviruses. Assay: immunoSEQ multiplex PCR; the TCRdb copy retains only in-frame clones and omits some. This sample has 37,000 or so clones, with 80% to 90% found just once. Sequenced sample: memory CD4+ T cells from PBMCs. The origin of the receptors is an adult with COVID-19. CDR3s include the opening cysteine and the closing phenylalanine or tryptophan. A D gene is named only where the DNA matches it firmly. The size of a clone is reported for some rows only, either as once, few or many, or as a class for expanded clones.

J	D	length	size	V	DNA	CDR3
TRBJ1-1	.	13	.	TRBV7-9	TGTGCCAGCAGCTTAGCGGGGGAGGGCAGAGCTTTCTTT	CASSLAGEGRAFF
TRBJ2-4	.	13	.	TRBV4-3	TGCGCCAGCAGCCAAGAAAGACAGCTCATTCAGTACTTC	CASSQERQLIQYF
TRBJ1-2	TRBD1	14	few	TRBV30	TGTGCCTTCGAGCATCAGGACAGGGGGACTGGCTACACCTTC	CAFEHQDRGTGYTF
TRBJ2-7	TRBD1	14	.	TRBV2	TGTGCCAGCAGACAGGGGACGAACTCCTACGAGCAGTACTTC	CASRQGTNSYEQYF
TRBJ2-7	.	12	.	TRBV2	TGTGCCAGCAGAGACGCAGGTTACGAGCAGTACTTC	CASRDAGYEQYF
TRBJ2-1	TRBD2	17	.	TRBV5-1	TGCGCCAGCAGCTTACGCGGACTAGCGGAGCGGTACAATGAGCAGTTCTTC	CASSLRGLAERYNEQFF
TRBJ2-3	.	13	.	TRBV18	TGTGCCAGCTCGGGGGGAGTCACAGATACGCAGTATTTT	CASSGGVTDTQYF
TRBJ2-3	TRBD2	17	.	TRBV30	TGTGCCTGGAGTCCCGGGACTAGCGGGAGCTTGACAGATACGCAGTATTTT	CAWSPGTSGSLTDTQYF
TRBJ1-2	TRBD1	13	.	TRBV10-3	TGTGCCATCACCCGGACAGGGTATGATGGCTACACCTTC	CAITRTGYDGYTF
TRBJ2-1	.	11	.	TRBV7-8	TGTGCCAGCAGGGAGCGCAATGAGCAGTTCTTC	CASRERNEQFF
TRBJ1-4	TRBD1	14	.	TRBV5-1	TGCGCCAGCAGCCCTGCGACAGGGAATGAAAAACTGTTTTTT	CASSPATGNEKLFF
TRBJ2-6	.	16	.	TRBV3-1/TRBV3-2	TGTGCCAGCAGCGCACGACTAGTGAGTGGGGCCAACGTCCTGACTTTC	CASSARLVSGANVLTF
TRBJ1-2	.	13	.	TRBV6-2/TRBV6-3	TGTGCCAGCAGCCCCCCGGAGTACTATGGCTACACCTTC	CASSPPEYYGYTF
TRBJ2-5	.	15	once	TRBV27	TGTGCCAGCAGGCCAGCATTGGCAAGCGGTGAGACCCAGTACTTC	CASRPALASGETQYF
TRBJ2-7	.	12	.	TRBV30	TGTGCCTGGAGCTCCGGGGAGATCGCGCAGTACTTC	CAWSSGEIAQYF
TRBJ1-6	.	16	.	TRBV28	TGTGCCAGCAGTTTACGGTCAGGGCAGTATAATTCACCCCTCCACTTT	CASSLRSGQYNSPLHF
TRBJ2-1	TRBD2	16	.	TRBV13	TGTGCCAGCAGCCTCAATAGCGGGAGAGGCTACAATGAGCAGTTCTTC	CASSLNSGRGYNEQFF
TRBJ2-2	TRBD1	18	.	TRBV12-5	TGTGCTAGTGGTTTGGTTCTTCCGGGACAGGGGAGGACCGGGGAGCTGTTTTTT	CASGLVLPGQGRTGELFF
TRBJ2-7	.	16	once	TRBV4-2	TGTGCCAGCAGCCAAGAGACGGGGAGAAGCTCCTACGAGCAGTACTTC	CASSQETGRSSYEQYF
TRBJ1-2	.	13	.	TRBV9	TGTGCCAGCAGCTTTCAAAGGGGGGCTGGCTACACCTTC	CASSFQRGAGYTF
TRBJ2-3	TRBD2	15	once	TRBV7-3	TGTGCCAGCAGCTTATCCGGGAGGAGCACAGATACGCAGTATTTT	CASSLSGRSTDTQYF
TRBJ1-4	.	13	.	TRBV18	TGTGCCAGCTCACCTCTTGCGGGGGAAAAACTGTTTTTT	CASSPLAGEKLFF
TRBJ2-2	TRBD2	17	few	TRBV7-9	TGTGCCAGCAGCTTAGCGACCAGCGGGATGGTCTCCGGGGAGCTGTTTTTT	CASSLATSGMVSGELFF
TRBJ1-5	.	14	.	TRBV18	TGTGCCAGCTCACCGGTGGCGGATAATCAGCCCCAGCATTTT	CASSPVADNQPQHF
TRBJ2-3	.	15	.	TRBV7-2	TGTGCCAGCAGCTCTGGTCTAGGTTACACAGATACGCAGTATTTT	CASSSGLGYTDTQYF
TRBJ1-2	TRBD1	14	once	TRBV28	TGTGCCAGCACCCTCCGGTGGGACAGTGGTGGCTACACCTTC	CASTLRWDSGGYTF